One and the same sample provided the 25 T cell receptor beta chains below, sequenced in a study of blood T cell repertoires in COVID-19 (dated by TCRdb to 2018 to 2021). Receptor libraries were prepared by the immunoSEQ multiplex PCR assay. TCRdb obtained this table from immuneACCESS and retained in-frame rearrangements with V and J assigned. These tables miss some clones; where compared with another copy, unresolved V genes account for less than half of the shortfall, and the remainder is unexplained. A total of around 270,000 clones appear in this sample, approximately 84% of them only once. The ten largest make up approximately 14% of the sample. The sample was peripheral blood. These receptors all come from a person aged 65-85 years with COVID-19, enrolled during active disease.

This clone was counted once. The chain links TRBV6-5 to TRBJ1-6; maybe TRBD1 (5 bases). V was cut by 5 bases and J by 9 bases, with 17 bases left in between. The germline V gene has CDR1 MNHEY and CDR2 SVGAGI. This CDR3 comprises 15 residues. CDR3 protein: CASSLAQGFSSPLHF. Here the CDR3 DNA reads TGTGCCAGCAGTCTCGCCCAGGGTTTTAGTTCACCCCTCCACTTT.

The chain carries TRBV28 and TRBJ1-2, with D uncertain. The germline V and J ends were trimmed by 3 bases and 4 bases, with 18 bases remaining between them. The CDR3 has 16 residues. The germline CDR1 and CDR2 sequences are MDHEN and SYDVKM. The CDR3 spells CASSFQIPTEFYGYTF. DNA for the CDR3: TGTGCCAGCAGTTTCCAGATCCCGACTGAGTTCTATGGCTACACCTTC.

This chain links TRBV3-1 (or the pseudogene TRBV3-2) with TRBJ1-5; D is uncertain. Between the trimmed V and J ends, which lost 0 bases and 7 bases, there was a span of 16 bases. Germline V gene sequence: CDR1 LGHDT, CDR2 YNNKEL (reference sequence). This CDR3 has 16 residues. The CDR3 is CASSQDIGGYGQPQHF. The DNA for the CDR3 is TGTGCCAGCAGCCAAGATATTGGAGGGTACGGGCAGCCCCAGCATTTT.

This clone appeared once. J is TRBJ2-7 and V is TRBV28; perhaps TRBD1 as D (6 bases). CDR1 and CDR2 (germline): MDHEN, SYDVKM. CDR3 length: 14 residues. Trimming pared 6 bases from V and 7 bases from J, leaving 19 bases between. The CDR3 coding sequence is TGTGCCAGCAGAGGCCTTGGCAGGGGCGCGGAGCAGTACTTC. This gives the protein CASRGLGRGAEQYF.

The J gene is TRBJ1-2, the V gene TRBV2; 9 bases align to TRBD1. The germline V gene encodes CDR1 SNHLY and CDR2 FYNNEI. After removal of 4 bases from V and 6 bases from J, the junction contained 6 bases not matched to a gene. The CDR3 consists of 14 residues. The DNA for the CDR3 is TGTGCCAGCAGTGCGGGACAGGGACCCCATGGCTACACCTTC. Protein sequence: CASSAGQGPHGYTF.

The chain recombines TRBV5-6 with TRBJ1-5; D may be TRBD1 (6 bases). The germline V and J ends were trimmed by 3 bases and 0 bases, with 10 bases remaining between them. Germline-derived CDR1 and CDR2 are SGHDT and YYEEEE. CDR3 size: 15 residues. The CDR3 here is CASSSGGDSNQPQHF. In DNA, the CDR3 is TGTGCCAGCAGCTCGGGGGGCGATAGCAATCAGCCCCAGCATTTT.

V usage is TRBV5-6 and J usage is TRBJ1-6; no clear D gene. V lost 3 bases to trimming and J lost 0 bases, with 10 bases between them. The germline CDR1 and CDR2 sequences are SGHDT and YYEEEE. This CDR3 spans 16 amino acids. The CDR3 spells CASSYGLDSYNSPLHF. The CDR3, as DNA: TGTGCCAGCAGCTACGGACTGGACTCCTATAATTCACCCCTCCACTTT.

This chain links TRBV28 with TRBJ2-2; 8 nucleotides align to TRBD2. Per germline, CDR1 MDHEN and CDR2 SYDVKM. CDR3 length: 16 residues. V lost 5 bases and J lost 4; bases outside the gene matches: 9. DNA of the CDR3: TGTGCCAGCAGTGGACCCCCGGGGGGGGGCACCGGGGAGCTGTTTTTT. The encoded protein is CASSGPPGGGTGELFF.

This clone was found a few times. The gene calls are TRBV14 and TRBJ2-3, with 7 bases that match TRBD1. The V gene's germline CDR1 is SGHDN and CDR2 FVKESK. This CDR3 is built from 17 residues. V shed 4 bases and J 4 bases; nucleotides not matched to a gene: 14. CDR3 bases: TGTGCCAGCAGCCTCCGAAGGACCAGGGGGATGGCAGATACGCAGTATTTT. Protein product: CASSLRRTRGMADTQYF.

The CDR3 sequence: CATSRDGGSSYGYTF. CDR3 nucleotides: TGTGCCACCAGCAGAGATGGGGGCTCGAGCTATGGCTACACCTTC. The V call is TRBV15, the J call TRBJ1-2; D might be TRBD1 (6 bases). This CDR3 has 15 amino acids. V was trimmed by 0 bases and J by 4 bases, leaving 12 bases between them. Germline CDR1 reads LNHNV; CDR2 reads YYDKDF (reference sequence).

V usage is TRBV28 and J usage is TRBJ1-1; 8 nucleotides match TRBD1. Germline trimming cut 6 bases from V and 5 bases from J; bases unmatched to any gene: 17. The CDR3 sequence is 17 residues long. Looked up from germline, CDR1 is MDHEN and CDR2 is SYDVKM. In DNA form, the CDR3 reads TGTGCCAGCAGGGTAGTTCAGGGGGCTGGGATCTTGACTGAAGCTTTCTTT. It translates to CASRVVQGAGILTEAFF.

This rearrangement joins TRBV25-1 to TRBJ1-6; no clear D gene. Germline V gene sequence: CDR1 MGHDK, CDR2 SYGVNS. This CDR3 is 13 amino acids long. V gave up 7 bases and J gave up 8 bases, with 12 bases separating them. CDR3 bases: TGTGCCAGCAAGTCCGGCGGAGATTCACCCCTCCACTTT. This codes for CASKSGGDSPLHF.

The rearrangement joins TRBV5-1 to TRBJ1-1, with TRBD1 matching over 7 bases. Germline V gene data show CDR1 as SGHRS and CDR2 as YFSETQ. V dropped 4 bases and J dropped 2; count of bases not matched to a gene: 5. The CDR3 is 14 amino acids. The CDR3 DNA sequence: TGCGCCAGCAGCAGGGGGGACAGTAACACTGAAGCTTTCTTT. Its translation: CASSRGDSNTEAFF.

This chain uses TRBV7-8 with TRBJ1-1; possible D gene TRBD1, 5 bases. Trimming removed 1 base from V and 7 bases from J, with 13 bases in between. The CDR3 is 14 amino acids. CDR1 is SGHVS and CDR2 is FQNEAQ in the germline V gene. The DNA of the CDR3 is TGTGCCAGCAGCTTAGGGGGGGGACCGAGTGAAGCTTTCTTT. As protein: CASSLGGGPSEAFF.

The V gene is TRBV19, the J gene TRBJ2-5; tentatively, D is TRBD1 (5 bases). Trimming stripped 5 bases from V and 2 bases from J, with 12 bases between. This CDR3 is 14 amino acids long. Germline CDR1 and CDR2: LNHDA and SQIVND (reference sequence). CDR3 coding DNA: TGTGCCAGTAGTGAAGGACATAGGCAAGAGACCCAGTACTTC. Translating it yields CASSEGHRQETQYF.

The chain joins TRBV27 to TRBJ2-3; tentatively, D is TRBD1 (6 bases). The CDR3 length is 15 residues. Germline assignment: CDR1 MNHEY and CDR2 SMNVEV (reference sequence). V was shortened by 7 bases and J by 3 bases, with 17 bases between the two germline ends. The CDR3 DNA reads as TGTGCCAGCACCCTGAGGGGGAAGCGGACAGATACGCAGTATTTT. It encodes CASTLRGKRTDTQYF.

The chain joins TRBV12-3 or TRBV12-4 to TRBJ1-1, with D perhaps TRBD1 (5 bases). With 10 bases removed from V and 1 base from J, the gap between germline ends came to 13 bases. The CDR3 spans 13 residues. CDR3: CATSPRANTEAFF. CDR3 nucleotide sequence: TGTGCCACCTCCCCCAGGGCGAACACTGAAGCTTTCTTT.

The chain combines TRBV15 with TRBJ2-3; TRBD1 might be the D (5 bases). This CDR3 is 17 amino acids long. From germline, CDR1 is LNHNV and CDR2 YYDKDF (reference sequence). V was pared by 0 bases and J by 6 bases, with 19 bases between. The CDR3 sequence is CATSRDRGYQKGDTQYF. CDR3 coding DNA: TGTGCCACCAGCAGAGATCGTGGTTACCAGAAGGGGGATACGCAGTATTTT. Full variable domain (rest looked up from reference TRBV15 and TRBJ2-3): DAMVIQNPRYQVTQFGKPVTLSCSQTLNHNVMYWYQQKSSQAPKLLFHYYDKDFNNEADTPDNFQSRRPNTSFCFLDIRSPGLGDTAMYLCATSRDRGYQKGDTQYFGPGTRLTVL.

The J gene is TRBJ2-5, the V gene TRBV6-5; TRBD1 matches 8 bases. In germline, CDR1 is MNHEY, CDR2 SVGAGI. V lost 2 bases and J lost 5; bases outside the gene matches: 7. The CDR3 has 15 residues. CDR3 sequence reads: CASSYGQGRRETQYF. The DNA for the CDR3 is TGTGCCAGCAGTTACGGACAGGGTCGTCGGGAGACCCAGTACTTC.

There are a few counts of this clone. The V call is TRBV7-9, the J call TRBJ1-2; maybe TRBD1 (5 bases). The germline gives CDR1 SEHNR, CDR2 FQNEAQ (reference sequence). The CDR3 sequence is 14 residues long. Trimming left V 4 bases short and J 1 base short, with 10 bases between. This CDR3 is CASSSKGLNYGYTF. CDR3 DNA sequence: TGTGCCAGCAGCTCAAAGGGACTTAACTATGGCTACACCTTC.

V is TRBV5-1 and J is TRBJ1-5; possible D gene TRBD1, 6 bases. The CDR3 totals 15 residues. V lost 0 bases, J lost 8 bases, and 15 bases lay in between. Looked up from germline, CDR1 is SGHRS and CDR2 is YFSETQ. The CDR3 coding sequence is TGCGCCAGCAGCTTGGTCTCAGGGAAGGGGGAGCCCCAGCATTTT. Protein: CASSLVSGKGEPQHF.

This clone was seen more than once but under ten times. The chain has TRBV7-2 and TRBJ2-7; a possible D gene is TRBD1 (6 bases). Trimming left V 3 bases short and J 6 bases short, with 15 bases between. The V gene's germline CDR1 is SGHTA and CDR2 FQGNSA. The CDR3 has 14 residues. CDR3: CASSFSGQPGEQYF. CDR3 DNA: TGTGCCAGCAGCTTCTCCGGACAGCCCGGCGAGCAGTACTTC.

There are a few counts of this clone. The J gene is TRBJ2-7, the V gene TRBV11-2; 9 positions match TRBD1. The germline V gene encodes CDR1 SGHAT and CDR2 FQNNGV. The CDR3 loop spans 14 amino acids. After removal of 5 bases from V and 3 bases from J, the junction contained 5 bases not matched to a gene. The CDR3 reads CASSPTTGGYEQYF. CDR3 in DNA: TGTGCCAGCAGCCCGACGACAGGGGGCTACGAGCAGTACTTC.

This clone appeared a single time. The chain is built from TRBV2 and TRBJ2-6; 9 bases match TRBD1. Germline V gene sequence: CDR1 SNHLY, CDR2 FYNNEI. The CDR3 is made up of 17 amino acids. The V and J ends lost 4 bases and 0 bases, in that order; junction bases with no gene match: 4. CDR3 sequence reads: CASSVGTGSSGANVLTF. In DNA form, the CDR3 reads TGTGCCAGCAGTGTAGGGACAGGGAGCTCTGGGGCCAACGTCCTGACTTTC.

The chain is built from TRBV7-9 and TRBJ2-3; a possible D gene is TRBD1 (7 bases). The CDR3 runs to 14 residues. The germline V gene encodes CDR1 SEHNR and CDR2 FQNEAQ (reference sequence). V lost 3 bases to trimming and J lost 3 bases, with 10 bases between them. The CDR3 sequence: CASSLGGQTDTQYF. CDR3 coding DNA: TGTGCCAGCAGCTTGGGGGGACAGACAGATACGCAGTATTTT.